The 6 T cell receptor beta chains presented below share a single source sample, sequenced in a study of cytomegalovirus exposure and HLA in healthy donors (dated by TCRdb to about 2017). The library was prepared using the immunoSEQ multiplex PCR assay. For the multiplex PCR, a mixture combining 60 forward primers for TCR Vbeta segments and 13 reverse primers for TCR Jbeta segments was used. TCRdb's version of the immuneACCESS table is confined to in-frame rearrangements and falls short of the full clone set. An unresolved V gene accounts for under half of the shortfall where checked; the remainder is of unknown origin. Across this sample there are 75,000 to 95,000 clones, with more than 70% seen only once. The ten largest clones take up under 5% of the sample. Sample: PBMCs. All receptors come from a male donor in good health and CMV-seropositive.

The chain employs TRBV5-1 and TRBJ2-2; D unclear. The CDR3 length is 16 residues. Germline loops: CDR1 SGHRS, CDR2 YFSETQ. V lost 1 base and J lost 0, with 10 bases in between. The CDR3 spells CASSLTPTTNTGELFF. CDR3 in DNA: TGCGCCAGCAGCTTGACACCAACCACGAACACCGGGGAGCTGTTTTTT.

V usage is TRBV29-1 and J usage is TRBJ2-3; tentative D call: TRBD2 (5 bases). The CDR3 has 12 amino acids. V was cut by 8 bases and J by 6 bases, with 15 bases left in between. Germline assignment: CDR1 SQVTM and CDR2 ANQGSEA. The CDR3 bases are TGCAGCTCCCAGATGACGGGGGATACGCAGTATTTT. This gives the protein CSSQMTGDTQYF.

This clone was observed a few times. This chain links TRBV5-1 with TRBJ1-1; tentatively, D is TRBD1 (6 bases). Trimming shortened V by 3 bases and J by 8 bases, and 8 bases separated the two germline ends. The CDR3 consists of 11 residues. CDR1 is SGHRS, CDR2 YFSETQ, per germline. DNA for the CDR3: TGCGCCAGCAGCTGGGGGACAGAAGCTTTCTTT. Translating it yields CASSWGTEAFF. Supplemented by reference TRBV5-1 and TRBJ1-1, the full variable domain reads KAGVTQTPRYLIKTRGQQVTLSCSPISGHRSVSWYQQTPGQGLQFLFEYFSETQRNKGNFPGRFSGRQFSNSRSEMNVSTLELGDSALYLCASSWGTEAFFGQGTRLTVV.

The chain is built from TRBV29-1 and TRBJ2-1; D gene unclear. This CDR3 contains 11 residues. Germline CDR1 SQVTM, CDR2 ANQGSEA. Trimming took off 5 bases at V and 3 bases at J, with 5 bases between the two ends. CDR3 DNA sequence: TGCAGCGTTTCCAGCTACAATGAGCAGTTCTTC. Translation: CSVSSYNEQFF.

V gene TRBV18 combines with J gene TRBJ2-7; possible D gene TRBD2, 7 bases. The CDR3 is made up of 14 amino acids. Trimming shortened V by 2 bases and J by 5 bases, and 13 bases separated the two germline ends. From germline, CDR1 is KGHSH and CDR2 LQKENI. CDR3 DNA sequence: TGTGCCAGCTCACCAGGGGGCGGGGGCAACGAGCAGTACTTC. Its translation: CASSPGGGGNEQYF.

This rearrangement joins TRBV27 to TRBJ1-5, with a weak D call TRBD1 (5 bases). Trimming left V 2 bases short and J 4 bases short, with 6 bases between. Germline CDR1 is MNHEY and CDR2 is SMNVEV (reference sequence). The CDR3 runs to 13 residues. CDR3 sequence: CASSLRGNQPQHF. CDR3 nucleotide sequence: TGTGCCAGCAGTTTACGGGGGAATCAGCCCCAGCATTTT.